This is a list of T cell receptor beta chains from one sample in a study of T cells of healthy individuals. TCRdb reprocessed the 5' RACE reads with MiXCR, giving one entry per CDR3 protein. This sample carries around 100,000 distinct CDR3 sequences, 15% to 20% of them seen once, and the ten largest clones take roughly 6.2%. The source is a human donor in good health. CDR3s include the opening cysteine and the closing phenylalanine or tryptophan. The D gene is left open where the match is weak. Size tells how often a clone was seen (once, few, many) or the class of an expanded clone, and some rows leave it out.

CDR3 DNA: TGCGCCAGCAGCCAAGATCCCCACGGGGCGAGGGCAGATACGCAGTATTTT
CDR3 protein: CASSQDPHGARADTQYF
D gene: -
clone size: many
V gene: TRBV4-3
J gene: TRBJ2-3

CDR3 DNA: TGTGCCAGCCAAAGAGTGGCGGGAGGGTTCTACGAGCAGTACTTC
CDR3 protein: CASQRVAGGFYEQYF
D gene: TRBD2
clone size: many
V gene: TRBV6-1
J gene: TRBJ2-7

CDR3 DNA: TGTGCCAGCAGTCCCTCGTGGGGGGGCACCGGGGAGCTGTTTTTT
CDR3 protein: CASSPSWGGTGELFF
D gene: TRBD2
clone size: many
V gene: TRBV12-3/TRBV12-4
J gene: TRBJ2-2

CDR3 DNA: TGTGCCAGCAGTGAAAGGGACAGCTACGAGCAGTACTTC
CDR3 protein: CASSERDSYEQYF
D gene: TRBD1
clone size: -
V gene: TRBV6-1
J gene: TRBJ2-7

CDR3 DNA: TGTGCCAGCAGGGACAAAACCCAAGAGACCCAGTACTTC
CDR3 protein: CASRDKTQETQYF
D gene: -
clone size: few
V gene: TRBV2
J gene: TRBJ2-5

CDR3 DNA: TGTGCCAGCAGTTCACCGGGACGGCACACAGATACGCAGTATTTT
CDR3 protein: CASSSPGRHTDTQYF
D gene: -
clone size: once
V gene: TRBV28
J gene: TRBJ2-3

CDR3 DNA: TGTGCCAGCAGCTTAGCCCTTTCTAACTATGGCTACACCTTC
CDR3 protein: CASSLALSNYGYTF
D gene: -
clone size: -
V gene: TRBV7-9
J gene: TRBJ1-2

CDR3 DNA: TGTGCCAGCAGTTTTACAATCTCCCAGGAGACCCAGTACTTC
CDR3 protein: CASSFTISQETQYF
D gene: -
clone size: few
V gene: TRBV27
J gene: TRBJ2-5

CDR3 DNA: TGCAGTGCTAGCCCAGGGGGCTATGGCTACACCTTC
CDR3 protein: CSASPGGYGYTF
D gene: TRBD1
clone size: few
V gene: TRBV20-1
J gene: TRBJ1-2

CDR3 DNA: TGTGCCAGCAGCCAAGATGGGAGGGAAGATACGCAGTATTTT
CDR3 protein: CASSQDGREDTQYF
D gene: TRBD2
clone size: -
V gene: TRBV4-2
J gene: TRBJ2-3

CDR3 DNA: TGCGCCAGCAGCTTGAGTTTTACTATTGGGGTTGGAGAGACCCAGTACTTC
CDR3 protein: CASSLSFTIGVGETQYF
D gene: -
clone size: -
V gene: TRBV5-1
J gene: TRBJ2-5

CDR3 DNA: TGTGCCAGCAGCGCAAACAGGGCTTGGGATGAGCAGTTCTTC
CDR3 protein: CASSANRAWDEQFF
D gene: -
clone size: few
V gene: TRBV9
J gene: TRBJ2-1

CDR3 DNA: TGCGCCAGCAGCCAAGATACGACAGGGCGCATGTATTTT
CDR3 protein: CASSQDTTGRMYF
D gene: TRBD1
clone size: -
V gene: TRBV4-1
J gene: TRBJ2-3

CDR3 DNA: TGTGCCAGCAGTTTGGCTCTAGCGGGGGGGATCCAAGAGACCCAGTACTTC
CDR3 protein: CASSLALAGGIQETQYF
D gene: TRBD2
clone size: -
V gene: TRBV28
J gene: TRBJ2-5

CDR3 DNA: TGCAGTGCTACATTCCGGGATGCCTACGAGCAGTACTTC
CDR3 protein: CSATFRDAYEQYF
D gene: -
clone size: -
V gene: TRBV20-1
J gene: TRBJ2-7

CDR3 DNA: TGTGCCAGCAGTTCCTCGGGACTAGCGAAAAAGAATGAGCAGTTCTTC
CDR3 protein: CASSSSGLAKKNEQFF
D gene: TRBD2
clone size: -
V gene: TRBV12-3/TRBV12-4
J gene: TRBJ2-1

CDR3 DNA: TGTGCCAGCAGTTTAAGGGGACTAAAGAACACTGAAGCTTTCTTT
CDR3 protein: CASSLRGLKNTEAFF
D gene: -
clone size: few
V gene: TRBV27
J gene: TRBJ1-1

CDR3 DNA: TGTGCCAGCAGTAAAAAAGGGGGGAACACCGGGGAGCTGTTTTTT
CDR3 protein: CASSKKGGNTGELFF
D gene: -
clone size: few
V gene: TRBV6-5
J gene: TRBJ2-2

CDR3 DNA: TGTGCCAGCAGCTTACTTCGGGGAGGGGCGGGAACAGATACGCAGTATTTT
CDR3 protein: CASSLLRGGAGTDTQYF
D gene: TRBD2
clone size: -
V gene: TRBV7-2
J gene: TRBJ2-3

CDR3 DNA: TGTGCCAGCAGTCCACTAGCGGGAGGGCCTCTTGATGAGCAGTTCTTC
CDR3 protein: CASSPLAGGPLDEQFF
D gene: TRBD2
clone size: few
V gene: TRBV28
J gene: TRBJ2-1

CDR3 DNA: TGTGCCAGCGGTTCGGGACACGGCAATCAGCCCCAGCATTTT
CDR3 protein: CASGSGHGNQPQHF
D gene: -
clone size: few
V gene: TRBV12-3/TRBV12-4
J gene: TRBJ1-5

CDR3 DNA: TGCGCCAGCAGCTTGGTGGCTGATTCACCCCTCCACTTT
CDR3 protein: CASSLVADSPLHF
D gene: -
clone size: -
V gene: TRBV5-1
J gene: TRBJ1-6

CDR3 DNA: TGCAGTGCTAGCGGGACAGTCTATGGCTACACCTTC
CDR3 protein: CSASGTVYGYTF
D gene: TRBD1
clone size: -
V gene: TRBV20-1
J gene: TRBJ1-2

CDR3 DNA: TGCGCCAGCAGCTTGGCAGGGGAGGCCTACAATGAGCAGTTCTTC
CDR3 protein: CASSLAGEAYNEQFF
D gene: -
clone size: few
V gene: TRBV5-1
J gene: TRBJ2-1

CDR3 DNA: TGCGCCAGCAGCCAAGACTACAATCAGCCCCAGCATTTT
CDR3 protein: CASSQDYNQPQHF
D gene: -
clone size: few
V gene: TRBV4-3
J gene: TRBJ1-5

CDR3 DNA: TGTGCCAGCAGCTTATCTCCCGCAGCTTCGTATGGCTACACCTTC
CDR3 protein: CASSLSPAASYGYTF
D gene: -
clone size: few
V gene: TRBV11-1
J gene: TRBJ1-2

CDR3 DNA: TGCGCCAGCAGCTTGGGGTCCCACCGCGGGGCTGAGACCCAGTACTTC
CDR3 protein: CASSLGSHRGAETQYF
D gene: -
clone size: -
V gene: TRBV5-1
J gene: TRBJ2-5

CDR3 DNA: TGTGCCAGCAGCCCCCGTGGAGGCTACACCTTC
CDR3 protein: CASSPRGGYTF
D gene: -
clone size: many
V gene: TRBV6-2/TRBV6-3
J gene: TRBJ1-2

CDR3 DNA: TGTGCCAGCAGCCACTGGACTCTTAACTCCTACGAGCAGTACTTC
CDR3 protein: CASSHWTLNSYEQYF
D gene: -
clone size: -
V gene: TRBV14
J gene: TRBJ2-7

CDR3 DNA: TGTGCCAGCAGCCCGACGAGCGGGAGTCGCTCCACAGATACGCAGTATTTT
CDR3 protein: CASSPTSGSRSTDTQYF
D gene: TRBD2
clone size: -
V gene: TRBV5-6
J gene: TRBJ2-3

CDR3 DNA: TGTGCCAGCAGCCCCCATCCGGGACATCCTGTTCAGTACTTC
CDR3 protein: CASSPHPGHPVQYF
D gene: -
clone size: -
V gene: TRBV7-9
J gene: TRBJ2-4

CDR3 DNA: TGTGCCAGCAGTTACATCCCCAGCAGGGGCTACACCTTC
CDR3 protein: CASSYIPSRGYTF
D gene: -
clone size: -
V gene: TRBV27
J gene: TRBJ1-2

CDR3 DNA: TGTGCCACGCAGGACAGGAGCTCTGGAAACACCATATATTTT
CDR3 protein: CATQDRSSGNTIYF
D gene: TRBD1
clone size: few
V gene: TRBV28
J gene: TRBJ1-3

CDR3 DNA: TGTGCCAGCAGTTACTCTTCAGCCTCCTACGAGCAGTACTTC
CDR3 protein: CASSYSSASYEQYF
D gene: -
clone size: -
V gene: TRBV6-2/TRBV6-3
J gene: TRBJ2-7